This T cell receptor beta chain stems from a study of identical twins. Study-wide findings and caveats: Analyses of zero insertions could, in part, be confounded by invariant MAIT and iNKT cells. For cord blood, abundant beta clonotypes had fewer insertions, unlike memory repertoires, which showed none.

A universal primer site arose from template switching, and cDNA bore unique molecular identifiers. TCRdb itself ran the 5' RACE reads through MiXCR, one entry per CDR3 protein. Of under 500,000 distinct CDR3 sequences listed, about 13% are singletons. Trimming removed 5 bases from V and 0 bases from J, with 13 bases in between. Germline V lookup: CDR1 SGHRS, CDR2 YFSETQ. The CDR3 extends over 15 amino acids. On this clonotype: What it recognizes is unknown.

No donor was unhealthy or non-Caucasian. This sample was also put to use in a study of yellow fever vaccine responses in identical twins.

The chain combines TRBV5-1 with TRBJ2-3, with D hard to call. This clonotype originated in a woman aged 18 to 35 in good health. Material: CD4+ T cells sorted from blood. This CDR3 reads CASRSGPTSTDTQYF. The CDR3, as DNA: TGCGCCAGCAGGTCTGGGCCGACAAGCACAGATACGCAGTATTTT.